A selection of T cell receptor beta chains follows, all from one sample in a study of T cell responses to AZD1222 COVID-19 vaccine. Assay: immunoSEQ multiplex PCR; the TCRdb copy retains only in-frame clones and omits some. The table has 100,000 to 150,000 clones, around 86% seen once. The specimen comprised peripheral blood, sampled 28 days after the second AZD1222 dose. The receptors originated from an adult who received the AZD1222 COVID-19 vaccine. Both conserved end residues are trimmed from each CDR3.

cdr3_aa	j_call	v_call
ASSSWTGEGEQF	TRBJ2-1	TRBV28
ASSLRHLDQPQH	TRBJ1-5	TRBV7-2
ASSFGQAYNSPLH	TRBJ1-6	TRBV5-8
ASSSGLNYGYYT	TRBJ1-2	TRBV7-9
ASQLGGGNTIY	TRBJ1-3	TRBV7-2
ASSLAGGYTDTQY	TRBJ2-3	TRBV11-2
ASAGQGKETQY	TRBJ2-5	TRBV28
ASSVDVPGVYT	TRBJ1-2	TRBV7-9
ASSLVGIGYEQY	TRBJ2-7	TRBV5-5
ASSSWDREEKLF	TRBJ1-4	TRBV5-6
ASSPEGEETQY	TRBJ2-5	TRBV5-1
ASKVLMSGNQPQH	TRBJ1-5	TRBV6-4
ASSLSRDRGSHGYT	TRBJ1-2	TRBV9
SVGAGTGNTIY	TRBJ1-3	TRBV29-1
AWSVEGTQPQH	TRBJ1-5	TRBV30
ATRVARQGDHGYT	TRBJ1-2	TRBV15
ASSKTSEADTQY	TRBJ2-3	TRBV6-2/TRBV6-3
ASSFGRSDGEKLF	TRBJ1-4	TRBV5-1
AISDRGNTEAF	TRBJ1-1	TRBV10-3
ASSHTPGASAHYEQY	TRBJ2-7	TRBV3-1/TRBV3-2
ATSDPLAGATNEQF	TRBJ2-1	TRBV24-1
ASSPTVAGGGYEQY	TRBJ2-7	TRBV18
ASSEQRTSYEQY	TRBJ2-7	TRBV6-1
ASSSRPGTGTRETQY	TRBJ2-5	TRBV19
ASSAAPGTQAGELF	TRBJ2-2	TRBV7-7
ASSFLGEVAGELF	TRBJ2-2	TRBV5-1
ASSQRQGLDTEAF	TRBJ1-1	TRBV5-1
AWSVRGGSGNTIY	TRBJ1-3	TRBV30
ASSVARVAHEQY	TRBJ2-7	TRBV9
ASSLGLRGYEQY	TRBJ2-7	TRBV27
ASSFGGITDTQY	TRBJ2-3	TRBV5-1
ASSIDTGGWPQH	TRBJ1-5	TRBV19
ASSGNTIY	TRBJ1-3	TRBV18
ASSLETGVDNEQF	TRBJ2-1	TRBV5-1
ASSPGGSSYEQY	TRBJ2-7	TRBV18
ASSFLDRANYGYT	TRBJ1-2	TRBV27
ASSIGQHYGYT	TRBJ1-2	TRBV19
ASSLRPADEQF	TRBJ2-1	TRBV7-2
ASSPPRENYGYT	TRBJ1-2	TRBV19
ATGLPLGNTIY	TRBJ1-3	TRBV5-1
ASTSQRGNTYNEQF	TRBJ2-1	TRBV5-4
ASSQGQGFQPQH	TRBJ1-5	TRBV4-2
ASSEPGDNEQF	TRBJ2-1	TRBV2
ASSLTPGYREQF	TRBJ2-1	TRBV19
ASSRGSNQPQH	TRBJ1-5	TRBV3-1/TRBV3-2
ASSPRVRGDYGYT	TRBJ1-2	TRBV7-9
ASSPGAYYGYT	TRBJ1-2	TRBV6-2/TRBV6-3
ASSESMGPVSVTQY	TRBJ2-5	TRBV10-2